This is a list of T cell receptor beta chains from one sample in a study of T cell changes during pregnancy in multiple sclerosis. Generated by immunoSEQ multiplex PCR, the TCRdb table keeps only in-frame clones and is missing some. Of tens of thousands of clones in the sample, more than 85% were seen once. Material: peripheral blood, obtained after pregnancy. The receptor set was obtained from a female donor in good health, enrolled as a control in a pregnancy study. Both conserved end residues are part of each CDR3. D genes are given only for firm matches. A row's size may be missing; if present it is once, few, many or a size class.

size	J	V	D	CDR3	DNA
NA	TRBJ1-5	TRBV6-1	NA	CASSAQRGYNQPQHF	TGTGCCAGCAGTGCCCAGCGCGGGTACAATCAGCCCCAGCATTTT
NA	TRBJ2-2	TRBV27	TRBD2	CASSLKRYLAGGPSNTGELFF	TGTGCCAGCAGTTTAAAACGTTACCTAGCGGGAGGGCCCTCGAACACCGGGGAGCTGTTTTTT
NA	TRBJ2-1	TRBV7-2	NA	CASSRRRGNEQFF	TGTGCCAGCAGCCGGAGGAGGGGCAATGAGCAGTTCTTC
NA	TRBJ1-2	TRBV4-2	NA	CASSPYGGGHGYTF	TGTGCCAGCAGCCCTTACGGGGGGGGACATGGCTACACCTTC
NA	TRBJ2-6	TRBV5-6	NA	CASSMRRSGANVLTF	TGTGCCAGCAGCATGAGGAGATCTGGGGCCAACGTCCTGACTTTC
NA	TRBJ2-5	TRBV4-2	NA	CASSQEQWETQYF	TGTGCCAGCAGCCAAGAACAGTGGGAGACCCAGTACTTC
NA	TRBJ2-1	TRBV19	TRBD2	CASSIGTSGSNEQFF	TGTGCCAGTAGTATAGGGACTAGCGGGAGCAATGAGCAGTTCTTC
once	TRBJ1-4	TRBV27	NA	CASSGATNEKLFF	TGTGCCAGTTCAGGTGCGACTAATGAAAAACTGTTTTTT
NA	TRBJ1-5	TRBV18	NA	CASSNTQISNQPQHF	TGTGCCAGCTCCAATACACAGATTAGCAATCAGCCCCAGCATTTT
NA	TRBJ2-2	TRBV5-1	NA	CASTRRAERGHTGELFF	TGCGCCAGCACCCGGAGGGCAGAAAGGGGGCACACCGGGGAGCTGTTTTTT
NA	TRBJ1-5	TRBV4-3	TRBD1	CASSQGAGQGAFSNQPQHF	TGCGCCAGCAGCCAAGGGGCGGGACAGGGGGCCTTTAGCAATCAGCCCCAGCATTTT
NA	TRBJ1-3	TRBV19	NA	CASNYGNTIYF	TGTGCCAGTAATTACGGGAACACCATATATTTT
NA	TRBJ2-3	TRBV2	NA	CASSSTREADTQYF	TGTGCCAGCAGTTCGACTAGGGAGGCAGATACGCAGTATTTT
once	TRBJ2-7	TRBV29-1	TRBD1	CSAADRGQGAYEQYF	TGCAGCGCTGCGGATAGGGGGCAGGGGGCTTACGAGCAGTACTTC
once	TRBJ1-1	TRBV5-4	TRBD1	CASSPGQGKNTEAFF	TGTGCCAGCAGCCCTGGACAGGGGAAGAACACTGAAGCTTTCTTT
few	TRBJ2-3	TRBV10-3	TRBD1	CAISESEEGATDTQYF	TGTGCCATCAGTGAGTCGGAAGAGGGGGCCACAGATACGCAGTATTTT
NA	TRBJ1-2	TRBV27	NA	CASSLQEGFGYTF	TGTGCCAGCAGTTTACAGGAGGGGTTCGGCTACACCTTC
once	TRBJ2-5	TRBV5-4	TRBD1	CASSGSKQGAGETQYF	TGTGCCAGCAGCGGATCCAAACAGGGGGCGGGAGAGACCCAGTACTTC
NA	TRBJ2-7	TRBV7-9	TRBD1	CASSLITGGIDEQYF	TGTGCCAGCAGCTTAATCACAGGGGGCATCGACGAGCAGTACTTC
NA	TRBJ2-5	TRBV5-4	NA	CASSPGGAGQETQYF	TGTGCCAGCAGCCCTGGTGGTGCGGGGCAAGAGACCCAGTACTTC
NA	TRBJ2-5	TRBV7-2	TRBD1	CASSNSGTGVRETQYF	TGTGCCAGCAGCAATTCCGGGACAGGGGTTCGAGAGACCCAGTACTTC
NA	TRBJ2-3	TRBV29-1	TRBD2	CSVWGSGRADTQYF	TGCAGCGTTTGGGGAAGCGGGAGGGCAGATACGCAGTATTTT
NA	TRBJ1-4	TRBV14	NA	CASSQDRVNEKLFF	TGTGCCAGCAGCCAAGATCGAGTTAATGAAAAACTGTTTTTT
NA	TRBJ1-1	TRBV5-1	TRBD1	CASSLSGTGSTEAFF	TGCGCCAGCAGCTTGTCCGGGACAGGGAGTACTGAAGCTTTCTTT
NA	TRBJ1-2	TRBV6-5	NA	CASRETSNYGYTF	TGTGCCAGCCGAGAGACTTCTAACTATGGCTACACCTTC
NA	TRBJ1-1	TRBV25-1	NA	CASSYGGAEAFF	TGTGCCAGCAGTTATGGGGGGGCTGAAGCTTTCTTT
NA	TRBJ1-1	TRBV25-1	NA	CASTAGGWGTEAFF	TGTGCCAGCACCGCGGGGGGCTGGGGCACTGAAGCTTTCTTT
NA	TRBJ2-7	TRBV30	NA	CAWSSPGTASYEQYF	TGTGCCTGGAGTTCCCCCGGGACTGCCTCCTACGAGCAGTACTTC
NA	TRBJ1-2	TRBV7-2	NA	CASSPEGLFGYTF	TGTGCCAGCAGCCCAGAGGGACTTTTTGGCTACACCTTC
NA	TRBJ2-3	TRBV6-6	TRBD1	CASSPTRQGNTDTQYF	TGTGCCAGCAGTCCAACCCGACAGGGCAACACAGATACGCAGTATTTT
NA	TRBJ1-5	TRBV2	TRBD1	CASRGQTNSNQPQHF	TGTGCCAGCAGGGGACAGACGAATAGCAATCAGCCCCAGCATTTT
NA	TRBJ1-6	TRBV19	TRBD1	CASSHDRARSPLHF	TGTGCCAGTAGTCACGACAGGGCGAGGTCACCCCTCCACTTT
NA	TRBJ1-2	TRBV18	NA	CASSPSEGAGGYTF	TGTGCCAGCTCACCCTCGGAGGGTGCGGGCGGCTACACCTTC
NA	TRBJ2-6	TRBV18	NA	CASSPLDSPGANVLTF	TGTGCCAGCTCCCCGTTGGACAGTCCCGGGGCCAACGTCCTGACTTTC
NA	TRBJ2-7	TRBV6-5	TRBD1	CASSYRGQGSEQYF	TGTGCCAGCAGTTACCGGGGACAGGGATCCGAGCAGTACTTC
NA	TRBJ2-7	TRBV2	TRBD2	CASSPRPPGLGTIEQYF	TGTGCCAGCAGTCCCCGGCCCCCGGGACTAGGGACCATCGAGCAGTACTTC
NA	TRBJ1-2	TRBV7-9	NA	CASSTERTYGYTF	TGTGCCAGCAGTACGGAGCGGACCTATGGCTACACCTTC
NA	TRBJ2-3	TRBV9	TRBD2	CASSLPNSGSTDTQYF	TGTGCCAGCAGCCTCCCTAATAGCGGGAGCACAGATACGCAGTATTTT
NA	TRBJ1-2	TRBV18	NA	CASSPIDSLDPYGYTF	TGTGCCAGCTCACCCATCGACAGCCTTGATCCCTATGGCTACACCTTC
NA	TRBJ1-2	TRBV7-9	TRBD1	CASTPPTGANYGYTF	TGTGCCAGCACCCCACCCACAGGGGCCAACTATGGCTACACCTTC
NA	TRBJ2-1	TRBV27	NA	CASSLQQGPNNEQFF	TGTGCCAGCAGTCTGCAACAGGGCCCGAACAATGAGCAGTTCTTC
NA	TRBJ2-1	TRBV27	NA	CASSLGGPYNEQFF	TGTGCCAGCAGTTTGGGTGGGCCTTACAATGAGCAGTTCTTC
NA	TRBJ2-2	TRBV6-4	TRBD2	CASSPLAGDTGELFF	TGTGCCAGCAGTCCTCTAGCGGGAGACACCGGGGAGCTGTTTTTT
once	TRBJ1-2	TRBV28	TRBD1	CASSPPRQGLRYGYTF	TGTGCCAGCAGCCCGCCCAGACAGGGTTTGCGCTATGGCTACACCTTC
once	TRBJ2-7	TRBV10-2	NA	CASRSDRSNPYEQYF	TGCGCCAGCAGATCGGACAGATCGAACCCCTACGAGCAGTACTTC